The table lists the clone carrying this T cell receptor beta chain with a few counts. Researchers took RNA transcripts and amplified the TCR beta CDR3 regions from them. The primer set for the first-round RT-PCR of the TCR CDR3 was HTBI. Each CDR3 protein is one row after TCRdb ran MiXCR on the multiplex PCR reads. The table records some 600,000 distinct CDR3 sequences, approximately 15% of them present only once. Orbital computed tomography and thyroid ultrasound, together with serum TRAb and thyroxine and clinical symptoms, were used for diagnoses. The CDR3 is made up of 14 amino acids. V lost 4 bases, J lost 6 bases, and 10 bases lay in between. CDR1 LNHDA and CDR2 SQIVND come from the germline V gene (reference sequence). The source of the sample is a study of T cells in Graves' hyperthyroidism and ophthalmopathy.

The chain couples TRBV19 to TRBJ1-6; D remains ambiguous. Material: blood. The source of this sequence is a woman in her twenties or thirties with Graves' hyperthyroidism that later progressed to Graves' ophthalmopathy. In nucleotides, the CDR3 is TGTGCCAGTAGTACCGAAGGGTTTAATTCACCCCTCCACTTT. Translated: CASSTEGFNSPLHF.